This TCR beta chain comes out of a study of long-term antiretroviral therapy in people with HIV. Whole-study findings and limits: Whereas controls had wider CDR3 length ranges, HIV repertoires had narrower ones. Drawn between about 2004 and 2017, the blood was possibly obtained under older ART regimens.

The assay, immunoSEQ v3.0, was run at survey level. Generated by immunoSEQ multiplex PCR, the TCRdb table keeps only in-frame clones and is missing some. The sample lists some 25,000 clones; about 80% were seen once. The V end was cut by 1 base, the J end by 2 bases, with 6 bases between. This CDR3 is built from 13 residues. CDR1 is MNHEY and CDR2 is SMNVEV in the germline V gene (reference sequence). About this clone: Antigen unknown.

Every one of the participants with HIV received treatment in the United States. The sequence was obtained from a man aged 30-40 years with HIV. This material consisted of unsorted PBMCs, taken 0.7 years before starting antiretroviral therapy. V gene TRBV27 combines with J gene TRBJ2-7; D not resolved. This CDR3 reads CASSLFGAYEQYF. In DNA form, the CDR3 reads TGTGCCAGCAGTTTATTTGGAGCCTACGAGCAGTACTTC.